The clone carrying this TCR beta chain was detected many times. The antigen is not known. In TCRdb, the 5' RACE reads were re-called with MiXCR into one record per CDR3 protein. This table holds about 54,000 distinct CDR3 sequences, approximately 17% found once. Trimming left V 6 bases short and J 2 bases short, with 6 bases between. From germline, CDR1 is MNHEY and CDR2 SMNVEV (reference sequence). The CDR3 length is 12 residues. Overall study findings and caveats: Larger-cohort validation covered only one TCR beta V-J rearrangement. In terms of TCR gene usage, tumor memory CD4+ T cells clustered together with blood and lymph node memory CD4+ cells, as well as with lymph node naive CD4+ cells.

The source material was naive CD4+ T cells sorted from blood. Subset: naive CD4+ T cells, CD4+CD45RA+CD25-. This clonotype originated in a female donor with breast cancer. V and J are TRBV27 and TRBJ2-3; D gene unclear. CDR3 in DNA: TGTGCCAGCAGCAAAACCACAGATACGCAGTATTTT. Translating it yields CASSKTTDTQYF.